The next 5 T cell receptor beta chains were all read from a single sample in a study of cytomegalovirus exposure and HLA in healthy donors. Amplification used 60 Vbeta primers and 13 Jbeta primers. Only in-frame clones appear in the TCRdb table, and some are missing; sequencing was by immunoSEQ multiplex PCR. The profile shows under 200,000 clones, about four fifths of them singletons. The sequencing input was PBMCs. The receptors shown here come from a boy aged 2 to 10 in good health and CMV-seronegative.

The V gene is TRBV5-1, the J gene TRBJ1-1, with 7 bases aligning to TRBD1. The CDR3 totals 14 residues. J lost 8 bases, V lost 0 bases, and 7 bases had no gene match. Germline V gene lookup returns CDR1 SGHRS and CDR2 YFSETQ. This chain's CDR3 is CASSLEFGTVEAFF. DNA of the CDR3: TGCGCCAGCAGCTTGGAGTTCGGGACAGTCGAAGCTTTCTTT. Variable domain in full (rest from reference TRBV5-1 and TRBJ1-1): KAGVTQTPRYLIKTRGQQVTLSCSPISGHRSVSWYQQTPGQGLQFLFEYFSETQRNKGNFPGRFSGRQFSNSRSEMNVSTLELGDSALYLCASSLEFGTVEAFFGQGTRLTVV.

The CDR3 sequence is CASSQTSGNEQFF. CDR3 nucleotide sequence: TGTGCCAGCAGCCAAACTAGCGGCAATGAGCAGTTCTTC. The J gene is TRBJ2-1, the V gene TRBV6-6, with 8 nucleotides matching TRBD2. With 6 bases clipped from V and 6 bases from J, the junction kept 4 bases outside the gene matches. The germline CDR1 and CDR2 sequences are MNHNY and SVGAGI (reference sequence). CDR3 length: 13 amino acids.

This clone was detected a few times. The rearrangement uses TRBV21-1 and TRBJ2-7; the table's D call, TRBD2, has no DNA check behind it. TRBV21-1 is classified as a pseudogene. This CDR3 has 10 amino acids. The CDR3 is CASSYYEQYF. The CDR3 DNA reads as TGTGCCAGTAGTTACTACGAGCAGTACTTC.

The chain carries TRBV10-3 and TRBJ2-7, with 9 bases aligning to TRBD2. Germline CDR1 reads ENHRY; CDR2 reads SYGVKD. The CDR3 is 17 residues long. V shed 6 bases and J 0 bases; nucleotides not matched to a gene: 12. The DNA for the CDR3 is TGTGCCATCAGCAAGACTCAGACTAGCGGTAGCTCCTACGAGCAGTACTTC. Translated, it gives CAISKTQTSGSSYEQYF.

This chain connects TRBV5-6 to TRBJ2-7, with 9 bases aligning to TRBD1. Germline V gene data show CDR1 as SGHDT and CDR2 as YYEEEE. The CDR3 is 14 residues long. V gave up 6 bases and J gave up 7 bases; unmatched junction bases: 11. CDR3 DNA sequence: TGTGCCAGCACAAACAGGGGGCCCACGAAGGAGCAGTACTTC. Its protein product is CASTNRGPTKEQYF.